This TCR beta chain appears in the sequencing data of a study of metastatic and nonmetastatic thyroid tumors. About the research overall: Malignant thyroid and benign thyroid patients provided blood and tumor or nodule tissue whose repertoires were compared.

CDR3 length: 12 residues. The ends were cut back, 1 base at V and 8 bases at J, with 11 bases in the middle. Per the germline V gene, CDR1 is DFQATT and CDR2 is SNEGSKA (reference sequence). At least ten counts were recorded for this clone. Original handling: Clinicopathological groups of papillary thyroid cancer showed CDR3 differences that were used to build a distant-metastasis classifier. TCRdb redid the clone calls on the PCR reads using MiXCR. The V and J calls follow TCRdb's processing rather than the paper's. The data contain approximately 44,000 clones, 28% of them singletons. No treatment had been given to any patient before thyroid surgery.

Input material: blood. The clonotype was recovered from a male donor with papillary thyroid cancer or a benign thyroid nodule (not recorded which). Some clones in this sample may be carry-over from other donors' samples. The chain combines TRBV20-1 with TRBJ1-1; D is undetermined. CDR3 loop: CSARVAQLEAFF. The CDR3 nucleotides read TGCAGTGCTAGAGTTGCACAGTTAGAAGCTTTCTTT.